This is a list of T cell receptor beta chains from one sample in a study of cytomegalovirus exposure and HLA in healthy donors. The data were produced by immunoSEQ multiplex PCR, yet TCRdb's version contains in-frame clones alone and is incomplete. The data show about 190,000 clones, approximately 80% seen once. The sequenced sample consisted of PBMCs. All receptors come from a woman aged 45-60 years in good health and CMV-seropositive. Each CDR3 is given with its conserved first and last residue. D genes are given only for firm matches. Expanded clones are given a class, and other clones once, few, many or no size at all.

J: TRBJ1-2
D: NA
V: TRBV2
size: once
DNA: TGTGCCAGCAAGTCCCACAGGGACTATGGCTACACCTTC
CDR3: CASKSHRDYGYTF

J: TRBJ2-7
D: NA
V: TRBV5-1
size: NA
DNA: TGCGCCAGCAGCTTGCAGGGGCGCTCCTACGAGCAGTACTTC
CDR3: CASSLQGRSYEQYF

J: TRBJ1-6
D: NA
V: TRBV5-1
size: NA
DNA: TGCGCCAGCAGCTTGGCCACAGGCAGACAGGCTGGATCTAATTCACCCCTCCACTTT
CDR3: CASSLATGRQAGSNSPLHF

J: TRBJ2-7
D: TRBD2
V: TRBV5-4
size: NA
DNA: TGTGCCAGCAGCCCAGTCCGTTCGGGGGGGCTCTACGAGCAGTACTTC
CDR3: CASSPVRSGGLYEQYF

J: TRBJ1-5
D: NA
V: TRBV27
size: NA
DNA: TGTGCCAGCGGGCCTGGGGCCTATAGCAATCAGCCCCAGCATTTT
CDR3: CASGPGAYSNQPQHF

J: TRBJ1-1
D: NA
V: TRBV30
size: few
DNA: TGTGCCTGGAGTCCGGGAGTGAACACTGAAGCTTTCTTT
CDR3: CAWSPGVNTEAFF

J: TRBJ2-3
D: TRBD1
V: TRBV6-5
size: NA
DNA: TGTGCCAGCAGTTACTCATGGACAGGGGGCTCGAATACGCAGTATTTT
CDR3: CASSYSWTGGSNTQYF

J: TRBJ2-5
D: TRBD2
V: TRBV5-1
size: NA
DNA: TGCGCCAGCAGCACCTCTAGCGGGGGGGCCGAGGAGACCCAGTACTTC
CDR3: CASSTSSGGAEETQYF

J: TRBJ2-7
D: TRBD1
V: TRBV7-6
size: NA
DNA: TGTGCCAGCAGCTTTGCGACAGGGGGCAGCACCTACGAGCAGTACTTC
CDR3: CASSFATGGSTYEQYF

J: TRBJ2-3
D: NA
V: TRBV27
size: NA
DNA: TGTGCCAGCAGTTTAATCCCCGGGGATACGCAGTATTTT
CDR3: CASSLIPGDTQYF

J: TRBJ2-6
D: NA
V: TRBV5-1
size: NA
DNA: TGCGCCAGCAGCTTGGCTGCGGGGATTCCCGGGGCCAACGTCCTGACTTTC
CDR3: CASSLAAGIPGANVLTF

J: TRBJ2-5
D: NA
V: TRBV4-1
size: NA
DNA: TGCGCCAGCAGCCAAGATAGGGCGGGCGAAGAGACCCAGTACTTC
CDR3: CASSQDRAGEETQYF

J: TRBJ1-4
D: NA
V: TRBV28
size: NA
DNA: TGTGCCAGCAGTTTTGGGGGGACTAATGAAAAACTGTTTTTT
CDR3: CASSFGGTNEKLFF

J: TRBJ1-4
D: TRBD1
V: TRBV25-1
size: NA
DNA: TGTGCCAGCAGCAAGACAGGGGGTTTTGAAAAACTGTTTTTT
CDR3: CASSKTGGFEKLFF

J: TRBJ2-1
D: TRBD2
V: TRBV19
size: NA
DNA: TGTGCCAGTAGTATCACTAGCGGGGACCAATCCTACAATGAGCAGTTCTTC
CDR3: CASSITSGDQSYNEQFF

J: TRBJ1-1
D: NA
V: TRBV7-2
size: NA
DNA: TGTGCCAGCAGCCCCAGTCGATGGTTCGCTTTCTTT
CDR3: CASSPSRWFAFF

J: TRBJ1-1
D: NA
V: TRBV2
size: few
DNA: TGTGCCAGACGCGGGGGGTTTAGGAACACTGAAGCTTTCTTT
CDR3: CARRGGFRNTEAFF

J: TRBJ1-2
D: TRBD1
V: TRBV29-1
size: NA
DNA: TGCAGCGTTGGTCAGGACAGGGGCTATGGCTACACCTTC
CDR3: CSVGQDRGYGYTF

J: TRBJ2-5
D: NA
V: TRBV6-4
size: once
DNA: TGTGCCAGCAGTTTGAGGGCCGGGGAGACCCAGTACTTC
CDR3: CASSLRAGETQYF

J: TRBJ2-2
D: NA
V: TRBV7-9
size: NA
DNA: TGTGCCAGCAGTAACGGACTGGGTCAATCCGGGGAGCTGTTTTTT
CDR3: CASSNGLGQSGELFF

J: TRBJ2-2
D: TRBD2
V: TRBV6-6
size: NA
DNA: TGTGCCAGCAGTTACGGTGGGAGGGGTCCCGGGGAGCTGTTTTTT
CDR3: CASSYGGRGPGELFF

J: TRBJ2-7
D: NA
V: TRBV4-2
size: NA
DNA: TGTGCCAGCAGCCAAGGGGACCTCACGGGGGACTCCTACGAGCAGTACTTC
CDR3: CASSQGDLTGDSYEQYF

J: TRBJ2-7
D: TRBD1
V: TRBV2
size: NA
DNA: TGTGCCAGCAGTGATCGTGGACAGGGGCTAGGCGAGCAGTACTTC
CDR3: CASSDRGQGLGEQYF

J: TRBJ2-7
D: NA
V: TRBV29-1
size: NA
DNA: TGCAGCGTTCGTGACGGGGCAGGGGGGTCCTACGAGCAGTACTTC
CDR3: CSVRDGAGGSYEQYF

J: TRBJ1-2
D: NA
V: TRBV27
size: NA
DNA: TGTGCCAGCAGTCTGGACAATAATGGCTATGGCTACACCTTC
CDR3: CASSLDNNGYGYTF

J: TRBJ2-4
D: NA
V: TRBV7-2
size: NA
DNA: TGTGCCAGCAGCTTAGGGAGAGACTCGATAGCCAAAAACATTCAGTACTTC
CDR3: CASSLGRDSIAKNIQYF

J: TRBJ1-1
D: NA
V: TRBV10-3
size: NA
DNA: TGTGCCAGCACCAGGGGACCTTCGAACACTGAAGCTTTCTTT
CDR3: CASTRGPSNTEAFF

J: TRBJ2-3
D: NA
V: TRBV2
size: NA
DNA: TGTGCCAGCAGTCCTACGGGATTCCCCACAGATACGCAGTATTTT
CDR3: CASSPTGFPTDTQYF

J: TRBJ1-4
D: TRBD1
V: TRBV6-5
size: few
DNA: TGTGCCAGCAGGCTAACAGGGGGCGAAGAAAAACTGTTTTTT
CDR3: CASRLTGGEEKLFF

J: TRBJ2-3
D: TRBD2
V: TRBV7-2
size: NA
DNA: TGTGCCAGCAGCTTAGCGCAGGGTAGCGGGAGCACAGATACGCAGTATTTT
CDR3: CASSLAQGSGSTDTQYF

J: TRBJ2-3
D: TRBD2
V: TRBV7-3
size: NA
DNA: TGTGCCAGCAGCCGTGGACTAGCGGGGGGGTCGTCGCAGTATTTT
CDR3: CASSRGLAGGSSQYF

J: TRBJ1-2
D: NA
V: TRBV4-1
size: many
DNA: TGCGCCAGCAGCCAGGGGGGAGTCTATGGCTACACCTTC
CDR3: CASSQGGVYGYTF

J: TRBJ2-7
D: TRBD1
V: TRBV19
size: once
DNA: TGTGCCAGTAGTGTCGACAGGGGAGGCGAGCAGTACTTC
CDR3: CASSVDRGGEQYF

J: TRBJ2-7
D: NA
V: TRBV6-5
size: NA
DNA: TGTGCCAGCAGTTACAGGGGGTTATACGAGCAGTACTTC
CDR3: CASSYRGLYEQYF

J: TRBJ1-1
D: TRBD1
V: TRBV2
size: NA
DNA: TGTGCCAGCGGGTCCTCCAGGGGGCTCACTGAAGCTTTCTTT
CDR3: CASGSSRGLTEAFF

J: TRBJ2-5
D: NA
V: TRBV13
size: many
DNA: TGTGCCAGCAGCTTAGAGGGGGGGAAAGAGACCCAGTACTTC
CDR3: CASSLEGGKETQYF

J: TRBJ1-1
D: TRBD1
V: TRBV28
size: NA
DNA: TGTGCCAGCAGGCCCAGGGGGCTGGGGAAAACTGAAGCTTTCTTT
CDR3: CASRPRGLGKTEAFF

J: TRBJ1-4
D: NA
V: TRBV4-1
size: NA
DNA: TGCGCCAGCAGCGTAACCCCAGCGGGTGAAAAACTGTTTTTT
CDR3: CASSVTPAGEKLFF

J: TRBJ1-3
D: NA
V: TRBV15
size: NA
DNA: TGTGCCACCAGCAGAGTCGACAGAAGAAACACCATATATTTT
CDR3: CATSRVDRRNTIYF

J: TRBJ1-5
D: NA
V: TRBV6-5
size: few
DNA: TGTGCCAGCAGTTACTCGCACAGAGTCAATCAGCCCCAGCATTTT
CDR3: CASSYSHRVNQPQHF

J: TRBJ2-1
D: NA
V: TRBV28
size: NA
DNA: TGTGCCAGCAGTTTAGTCAGTCTGTACAATGAGCAGTTCTTC
CDR3: CASSLVSLYNEQFF

J: TRBJ1-1
D: TRBD1
V: TRBV7-9
size: NA
DNA: TGTGCCAGCAGCTTTCCGGGACAGGGGACTGAAGCTTTCTTT
CDR3: CASSFPGQGTEAFF

J: TRBJ2-7
D: TRBD1
V: TRBV5-1
size: few
DNA: TGCGCCAGCAGCTACGGACAGGCCTACGAGCAGTACTTC
CDR3: CASSYGQAYEQYF

J: TRBJ2-3
D: NA
V: TRBV30
size: NA
DNA: TGTGCCTGGAGGGCAGCCCGCAGGGCCACAGATACGCAGTATTTT
CDR3: CAWRAARRATDTQYF

J: TRBJ2-5
D: TRBD1
V: TRBV29-1
size: NA
DNA: TGCAGCGTTGTTACCGGACAGGGAGGAGAGACCCAGTACTTC
CDR3: CSVVTGQGGETQYF

J: TRBJ2-2
D: NA
V: TRBV5-1
size: NA
DNA: TGCGCCAGCAGCTTGGAAGGGACTAACACCGGGGAGCTGTTTTTT
CDR3: CASSLEGTNTGELFF

J: TRBJ2-1
D: TRBD2
V: TRBV10-2
size: NA
DNA: TGCGCCAGCAGTGAGTCTCGAGAGGGGCGGGGGGGCTTGTTCTTC
CDR3: CASSESREGRGGLFF

J: TRBJ2-3
D: TRBD1
V: TRBV11-2
size: NA
DNA: TGTGCCAGCAGCTCGCCGAGGGACAGGAACACAGATACGCAGTATTTT
CDR3: CASSSPRDRNTDTQYF

J: TRBJ2-2
D: TRBD1
V: TRBV5-4
size: once
DNA: TGTGCCAGCAGCGCCGGGACAGGGGCGAACACCGGGGAGCTGTTTTTT
CDR3: CASSAGTGANTGELFF

J: TRBJ1-6
D: TRBD1
V: TRBV6-5
size: NA
DNA: TGTGCCATCGTACGGGACAGGAATTCACCCCTCCACTTT
CDR3: CAIVRDRNSPLHF

J: TRBJ2-1
D: NA
V: TRBV7-3
size: NA
DNA: TGTGCCAGCAGCTTGATCACTAGCACTGAGCAGTTCTTC
CDR3: CASSLITSTEQFF

J: TRBJ2-3
D: NA
V: TRBV18
size: NA
DNA: TGTGCCAGCTCCTCTACCCGCGGGGCAGATACGCAGTATTTT
CDR3: CASSSTRGADTQYF

J: TRBJ1-5
D: TRBD1
V: TRBV19
size: NA
DNA: TGTGCCAGTAGGGCGGGACAGGGCATTTATAGCAATCAGCCCCAGCATTTT
CDR3: CASRAGQGIYSNQPQHF

J: TRBJ1-1
D: NA
V: TRBV2
size: few
DNA: TGTGCCAGCACGTCCGCGGTCATGAACACTGAAGCTTTCTTT
CDR3: CASTSAVMNTEAFF